Listed below are T cell receptor beta chains from one sample, sequenced in a study of T cell responses to AZD1222 COVID-19 vaccine. Repertoires were generated with immunoSEQ multiplex PCR, while TCRdb's copy carries only in-frame clones and drops some. In the table there are more than 95,000 clones, 90% of which are singletons. Sequencing was performed on peripheral blood, taken on day 0 of AZD1222 vaccination. The receptors were sampled from an adult in good health. The conserved cysteine and the conserved F or W are not part of the CDR3 here.

v_call,cdr3_length,cdr3_aa
TRBV4-1,14,ASSQDRGEFYNEQF
TRBV29-1,9,SVVAGWGYT
TRBV19,11,ASSISLGSEQY
TRBV5-6,13,ASSPGQLANYGYT
TRBV5-6,12,ASSLGLGRGEQF
TRBV7-2,14,ASSSSPLTGAGGYT
TRBV9,17,ASSVDVGSSGGIYNEQF
TRBV6-4,13,ASSSLAGEYNEQF
TRBV5-1,14,ASSLGAGRGRDTQY
TRBV12-3/TRBV12-4,11,ASTPGPAGELF
TRBV6-2/TRBV6-3,13,ASSYSGLAKNIQY
TRBV28,10,ASSHSGEEQY
TRBV5-5,14,ASSRPPGGGDNEQF
TRBV9,14,ASSVGRASSTDTQY
TRBV28,13,ASSLDSLDGQPQH
TRBV4-2,14,ASSQTHGGLNEKLF
TRBV4-1,15,ASSRSPDSKAYNEQF
TRBV7-9,14,ASTVTLAGGPGELF
TRBV27,14,ASSFKTGPPTYGYT
TRBV23-1,11,ASSQTGNYGYT
TRBV6-5,12,ASRVTTIAETQY
TRBV5-1,13,ASSLARDRSNGYT
TRBV7-8,10,ASSLAVNTIY
TRBV6-5,11,ASSYPLGQLLH
TRBV3-1/TRBV3-2,15,ASSPQGSRGGDGELF
TRBV5-1,10,ASSLERFGYT
TRBV6-6,11,ASSPGGTYGYT
TRBV7-6,14,ASSRTTRRNPDTQY
TRBV5-5,15,ASSPLPTSRSTDTQY
TRBV5-1,13,ASSLVVSGSYEQY